The 21 T cell receptor beta chains listed next were all sequenced from one sample in a study of cytomegalovirus exposure and HLA in healthy donors. A multiplex PCR was run with 60 Vbeta primers and 13 Jbeta primers. The method was immunoSEQ multiplex PCR; TCRdb's version includes in-frame clones alone and lacks a portion of them. The repertoire has around 100,000 clones, approximately 79% of them found once; the top ten carry around 17%. The specimen was PBMCs. The receptors derive from a woman aged 55 to 70 in good health and CMV-seropositive.

The rearrangement uses TRBV30 and TRBJ1-5; D unclear. Germline CDR1 is GTSNPN and CDR2 is SVGIG (reference sequence). The V end lost 2 bases, the J end lost 6 bases, and 8 bases lay between the germline ends. The CDR3 length is 12 residues. The CDR3 here is CAWSSRSQPQHF. As DNA, the CDR3 is TGTGCCTGGAGTTCGAGAAGTCAGCCCCAGCATTTT.

This chain connects TRBV7-3 to TRBJ1-1; D gene ambiguous. The CDR3 loop spans 13 amino acids. Germline V gene data show CDR1 as SGHTA and CDR2 as FQGTGA. V was cut by 2 bases and J by 8 bases, with 12 bases left in between. CDR3 sequence (DNA): TGTGCCAGCAGCTTAGTCGCAGTCGGGGAAGCTTTCTTT. It is translated as CASSLVAVGEAFF. Filled out from reference TRBV7-3 and TRBJ1-1, the complete variable domain reads GAGVSQTPSNKVTEKGKYVELRCDPISGHTALYWYRQSLGQGPEFLIYFQGTGAADDSGLPNDRFFAVRPEGSVSTLKIQRTERGDSAVYLCASSLVAVGEAFFGQGTRLTVV.

There are a few counts of this clone. V and J are TRBV5-1 and TRBJ2-2; D possibly corresponds to TRBD2 (6 bases). The germline CDR1 and CDR2 sequences are SGHRS and YFSETQ. The length of the CDR3 is 16 residues. V was cut by 0 bases and J by 0 bases, with 9 bases left in between. Here the CDR3 reads CASSLAGGSNTGELFF. CDR3 bases: TGCGCCAGCAGCTTGGCCGGGGGTTCGAACACCGGGGAGCTGTTTTTT.

V usage is TRBV19 and J usage is TRBJ2-7; no definite D call. V lost 5 bases to trimming and J lost 3 bases, with 14 bases between them. Per germline, CDR1 LNHDA and CDR2 SQIVND (reference sequence). The CDR3 has 14 residues. The CDR3 bases are TGTGCCAGTAGTCGAAACAGAGAGAGCTACGAGCAGTACTTC. This sequence encodes CASSRNRESYEQYF. Filled out from reference TRBV19 and TRBJ2-7, the complete variable domain reads DGGITQSPKYLFRKEGQNVTLSCEQNLNHDAMYWYRQDPGQGLRLIYYSQIVNDFQKGDIAEGYSVSREKKESFPLTVTSAQKNPTAFYLCASSRNRESYEQYFGPGTRLTVT.

V usage is TRBV4-1 and J usage is TRBJ2-2, with TRBD1 as a possible D gene (6 bases). With 4 bases removed from V and 3 bases from J, the gap between germline ends came to 15 bases. CDR1 is MGHRA, CDR2 YSYEKL, per germline. The CDR3 is made up of 16 amino acids. CDR3 DNA: TGCGCCAGCAGCCCTGGACAGACTCGACACACCGGGGAGCTGTTTTTT. It encodes CASSPGQTRHTGELFF.

CDR3 nucleotide sequence: TGCAGCGCTCGGGGGGGGTGGGGGAACACTGAAGCTTTCTTT. Translation: CSARGGWGNTEAFF. This chain uses TRBV29-1 with TRBJ1-1, with a weak D call TRBD1 (5 bases). The CDR3 has 14 amino acids. Between the trimmed V and J ends, which lost 7 bases and 1 base, there was a span of 16 bases. Per germline, CDR1 SQVTM and CDR2 ANQGSEA.

This clone was recorded only once. The chain combines TRBV19 with TRBJ2-3, with D tentatively TRBD1 (7 bases). V was clipped by 4 bases and J by 2 bases, with 19 bases between them. Germline lookup yields CDR1 LNHDA and CDR2 SQIVND (reference sequence). This CDR3 spans 17 amino acids. The CDR3 region is CASSTGGGLLSTDTQYF. The CDR3 DNA reads as TGTGCCAGTAGTACAGGGGGAGGCCTACTATCCACAGATACGCAGTATTTT.

V usage is TRBV15 and J usage is TRBJ2-1; possibly TRBD2 for D (5 bases). This CDR3 is built from 15 residues. V shed 1 base and J shed 8 bases, with 15 bases lying between them. The germline V gene has CDR1 LNHNV and CDR2 YYDKDF (reference sequence). The CDR3 protein is CATSRGAASVDEQFF. The DNA of the CDR3 is TGTGCCACCAGCAGAGGAGCGGCCTCGGTGGATGAGCAGTTCTTC.

The CDR3 reads CASSLRVAGELFF. CDR3 nucleotide sequence: TGTGCCAGCAGTTTACGAGTCGCCGGGGAGCTGTTTTTT. This sequence joins TRBV28 and TRBJ2-2; D gene uncertain. This CDR3 is built from 13 residues. CDR1 is MDHEN, CDR2 SYDVKM, per germline. Trimming cost V 2 bases and J 6 bases, with 7 bases left between them.

The chain is built from TRBV19 and TRBJ2-1; TRBD2 matches at 7 bases. Germline V gene lookup returns CDR1 LNHDA and CDR2 SQIVND (reference sequence). This CDR3 comprises 15 residues. Trimming at V came to 6 bases and at J to 10 bases, leaving 15 bases not matched to a gene. The CDR3 spells CASSPQDTSGGEQFF. CDR3 nucleotide sequence: TGTGCCAGTAGCCCACAAGACACCTCGGGAGGCGAGCAGTTCTTC.

J is TRBJ1-2 and V is TRBV28; D unclear. With 4 bases removed from V and 7 bases from J, the gap between germline ends came to 7 bases. The CDR3 is 11 amino acids. Per the germline V gene, CDR1 is MDHEN and CDR2 is SYDVKM. The chain's CDR3 is CASSSSSGYTF. The CDR3 bases are TGTGCCAGCAGTTCCTCTAGTGGCTACACCTTC.

The chain is built from TRBV6-7 and TRBJ2-3, with D possibly TRBD1 on 6 matching bases. TRBV6-7 belongs to the ORF category, with a function that is uncertain. CDR3 length: 20 residues. Trimming cost V 8 bases and J 0 bases, with 30 bases left between them. The CDR3 sequence is CASATQGSHHLDPSTDTQYF. For the CDR3, the DNA is TGTGCCAGCGCCACTCAGGGGTCCCATCACCTCGACCCTAGCACAGATACGCAGTATTTT.

The chain combines TRBV19 with TRBJ2-5, with a possible D match to TRBD2 (6 bases). Germline V lookup: CDR1 LNHDA, CDR2 SQIVND (reference sequence). The CDR3 runs 15 residues. V was clipped by 7 bases and J by 0 bases, with 15 bases between them. In nucleotides, the CDR3 is TGTGCCAGTATGGCGGGGCGGACTGACCAAGAGACCCAGTACTTC. Translating gives CASMAGRTDQETQYF.

This clone was detected once. The V call is TRBV2, the J call TRBJ1-4; tentative D call: TRBD1 (5 bases). This CDR3 spans 13 amino acids. V was shortened by 6 bases and J by 8 bases, with 13 bases between the two germline ends. Germline CDR1 is SNHLY and CDR2 is FYNNEI. Here the CDR3 reads CASRETVNEKLFF. CDR3 DNA sequence: TGTGCCAGCAGAGAGACAGTGAACGAAAAACTGTTTTTT.

The chain couples TRBV5-8 to TRBJ1-2; D remains ambiguous. With 1 base removed from V and 8 bases from J, the gap between germline ends came to 18 bases. The length of the CDR3 is 15 residues. CDR1 SGHTS and CDR2 YDEGEE come from the germline V gene. CDR3 nucleotides: TGTGCCAGCAGCTTGCAGGCAAACGACCTGATGGGCTACACCTTC. Its translation: CASSLQANDLMGYTF.

This clone was counted only a few times. The V and J genes are TRBV5-1 and TRBJ2-2, with D possibly matching TRBD1 (6 bases). In germline, CDR1 is SGHRS, CDR2 YFSETQ. V lost 3 bases and J lost 4, with 19 bases in between. The CDR3 spans 17 residues. Written as DNA, the CDR3 is TGCGCCAGCAGCTGGGGCGGCGGACAGCTCATCACCGGGGAGCTGTTTTTT. Translated: CASSWGGGQLITGELFF.

This chain links TRBV9 with TRBJ1-2; no definite D call. V dropped 4 bases and J dropped 0 bases, with 19 bases sitting between them. This CDR3 contains 17 residues. Germline V gene lookup returns CDR1 SGDLS and CDR2 YYNGEE. The CDR3 sequence is CASSPGIKLSPNYGYTF. The CDR3 DNA is TGTGCCAGCAGCCCGGGGATAAAGTTATCACCTAACTATGGCTACACCTTC.

This clone was seen a single time. This rearrangement joins TRBV27 to TRBJ2-1; TRBD1 might be the D (5 bases). The CDR3 covers 13 residues. V lost 3 bases and J lost 15, with 18 bases in between. Germline V gene data show CDR1 as MNHEY and CDR2 as SMNVEV (reference sequence). The DNA of the CDR3 is TGTGCCAGCAGTTTTTTGGGCGGACAACATGGGTTCTTC. Protein product: CASSFLGGQHGFF.

This sequence joins TRBV7-3 and TRBJ2-7, with 9 bases lining up with TRBD2. Germline CDR1 SGHTA, CDR2 FQGTGA. The CDR3 loop spans 16 amino acids. Trimming at V came to 1 base and at J to 1 base, leaving 5 bases not matched to a gene. The CDR3 region is CASSLRGGRDSYEQYF. For the CDR3, the DNA is TGTGCCAGCAGCTTAAGGGGCGGGAGGGATTCCTACGAGCAGTACTTC.

The genes are TRBV5-1 and TRBJ1-1, with D possibly TRBD1 on 6 matching bases. Germline values: CDR1 SGHRS, CDR2 YFSETQ. CDR3 length: 19 residues. Trimming took off 2 bases at V and 0 bases at J, with 23 bases between the two ends. CDR3 nucleotide sequence: TGCGCCAGCAGCTTCACCTTCGCATCCGGACAGAAAGTGAACACTGAAGCTTTCTTT. Its translation is CASSFTFASGQKVNTEAFF.

This chain connects TRBV30 to TRBJ2-1; 10 nucleotides agree with TRBD1. Germline CDR1 GTSNPN, CDR2 SVGIG (reference sequence). The CDR3 extends over 15 amino acids. V dropped 0 bases and J dropped 8; count of bases not matched to a gene: 7. The CDR3 nucleotides are TGTGCCTGGAGTGTGACAGGGGGCTTGATGGATGAGCAGTTCTTC. Residues: CAWSVTGGLMDEQFF.